This TCR beta chain was observed in a study of cytomegalovirus exposure and HLA in healthy donors. Vbeta (60) and Jbeta (13) primers were used in the PCR. Profiling relied on immunoSEQ multiplex PCR, and the TCRdb table lists in-frame clones only, not all of them. The data show around 79,000 clones, roughly 73% seen once. The sample comprised PBMCs. This TCR came from a woman in her forties in good health and CMV-seropositive.

The CDR3 DNA follows: TGTGCCAGCAGCCAAATCTGGACTAGCGGCGACAATGAGCAGTTCTTC. Translating gives CASSQIWTSGDNEQFF. The V gene is TRBV4-2, the J gene TRBJ2-1; TRBD2 matches at 10 bases. The germline V gene has CDR1 LGHNA and CDR2 YNFKEQ. This CDR3 comprises 16 residues. Trimming removed 2 bases from V and 5 bases from J; junction bases left unmatched: 6.